This entry lists 5 T cell receptor beta chains sequenced from one sample in a study of CD8 T cells in ankylosing spondylitis. Whole-study results and caveats: Seven or eight highly homologous variants made up a TCR beta motif, and this motif appeared characteristic of ankylosing spondylitis blood.

Their cognate antigens are unknown. MiXCR, run by TCRdb on the 5' RACE reads, gives a single entry per CDR3 protein. The data show some 800,000 distinct CDR3 sequences, roughly 12% seen once. Sequenced sample: blood, either unsorted or a sorted T cell fraction (not recorded which). The source is a male donor with ankylosing spondylitis.

The V call is TRBV20-1, the J call TRBJ2-4; 11 nucleotides line up with TRBD2. Germline V gene sequence: CDR1 DFQATT, CDR2 SNEGSKA (reference sequence). This CDR3 region has 15 residues. J lost 2 bases, V lost 5 bases, and 5 bases had no gene match. The CDR3: CSASIAGGPKNIQYF. The CDR3 region has the DNA TGCAGTGCTTCCATAGCGGGGGGGCCCAAAAACATTCAGTACTTC.

This clonotype appeared a few times. Here the CDR3 DNA reads TGTGCCAGCAGCCCGGGACTTTTCTACGAGCAGTACTTC. It codes for CASSPGLFYEQYF. The chain is built from TRBV4-2 and TRBJ2-7; D perhaps matches TRBD2 (6 bases). The CDR3 has 13 residues. V was trimmed by 4 bases and J by 3 bases, leaving 10 bases between them. Per the germline V gene, CDR1 is LGHNA and CDR2 is YNFKEQ.

The chain couples TRBV14 to TRBJ2-3; D call uncertain. CDR3 length equals 16 residues. The germline V gene has CDR1 SGHDN and CDR2 FVKESK. The V gene lost 4 bases and the J gene lost 2 bases, with 16 bases spanning the gap. This CDR3 is CASSPKGVRLTDTQYF. CDR3 in DNA: TGTGCCAGCAGCCCTAAGGGTGTCCGCCTCACAGATACGCAGTATTTT.

The rearrangement links TRBV7-3 to TRBJ2-1; 10 bases agree with TRBD1. With 4 bases clipped from V and 0 bases from J, the junction kept 6 bases outside the gene matches. Germline CDR1 SGHTA, CDR2 FQGTGA. This CDR3 is 17 amino acids long. This CDR3 reads CASSSPGTGASYNEQFF. The CDR3 DNA sequence: TGTGCCAGCAGCTCACCCGGGACAGGGGCCTCCTACAATGAGCAGTTCTTC.

This clonotype was detected ten times or more. The chain links TRBV29-1 to TRBJ2-1; 9 bases match TRBD2. CDR1 and CDR2 from the germline V gene are SQVTM and ANQGSEA. V was clipped by 1 base and J by 4 bases; unmatched bases: 2. The CDR3 has 14 residues. The CDR3 region is CSVEGLADYNEQFF. CDR3 in DNA: TGCAGCGTTGAAGGACTAGCGGATTACAATGAGCAGTTCTTC.